The T cell receptor beta chain under discussion was sequenced for a study of T cell changes during pregnancy in multiple sclerosis. Trimming cost V 4 bases and J 6 bases; bases outside gene matches: 5. CDR3 length: 14 amino acids. The germline CDR1 and CDR2 sequences are SEHNR and FQNEAQ (reference sequence). TCRdb's copy holds only in-frame clones and misses some; the assay was immunoSEQ multiplex PCR. The sample lists roughly 20,000 clones; around 89% were seen once. The J gene is TRBJ1-1, the V gene TRBV7-9; 10 nucleotides line up with TRBD1. The sequencing used CD8+ T cells from peripheral blood mononuclear cells, collected in the third trimester of pregnancy. The sequence was collected from a female donor in good health, enrolled as a control in a pregnancy study. CDR3 nucleotides: TGTGCCAGCAGCTGGGGACAGGGGCGCGCTGAAGCTTTCTTT. It codes for CASSWGQGRAEAFF.